The TCR beta chain described here comes from a study of shared clonotypes between healthy human individuals. To note about this clone: The antigen is not known.

Study-level points and caveats: Naive CD4 clonotypes overlapped across a handful of donors at roughly 5%. On the whole, naive subsets had larger estimated richness than memory subsets had.

The V end lost 5 bases, the J end lost 8 bases, and 18 bases lay between the germline ends. CDR3 length equals 15 residues. Germline V gene lookup returns CDR1 MDHEN and CDR2 SYDVKM. Method: immunoSEQ multiplex PCR; TCRdb's copy keeps in-frame clones and lacks some. This table has about 2.4 million clones, 90% to 95% appearing once. The sample comprised naive CD4+ T cells from PBMCs. Subset noted: CD45RA+ positively selected. The chain is built from TRBV28 and TRBJ1-4; possibly TRBD1 for D (5 bases). This clonotype was sampled from a man aged 18 to 30 in good health. Some clones in this sample may be carry-over from other donors' samples. CDR3 bases: TGTGCCAGCAGTGGGCAGGGTATGGGTAAAGAAAAACTGTTTTTT. This sequence encodes CASSGQGMGKEKLFF. Looking up the rest from reference TRBV28 and TRBJ1-4 gives the full variable domain: DVKVTQSSRYLVKRTGEKVFLECVQDMDHENMFWYRQDPGLGLRLIYFSYDVKMKEKGDIPEGYSVSREKKERFSLILESASTNQTSMYLCASSGQGMGKEKLFFGSGTQLSVL.